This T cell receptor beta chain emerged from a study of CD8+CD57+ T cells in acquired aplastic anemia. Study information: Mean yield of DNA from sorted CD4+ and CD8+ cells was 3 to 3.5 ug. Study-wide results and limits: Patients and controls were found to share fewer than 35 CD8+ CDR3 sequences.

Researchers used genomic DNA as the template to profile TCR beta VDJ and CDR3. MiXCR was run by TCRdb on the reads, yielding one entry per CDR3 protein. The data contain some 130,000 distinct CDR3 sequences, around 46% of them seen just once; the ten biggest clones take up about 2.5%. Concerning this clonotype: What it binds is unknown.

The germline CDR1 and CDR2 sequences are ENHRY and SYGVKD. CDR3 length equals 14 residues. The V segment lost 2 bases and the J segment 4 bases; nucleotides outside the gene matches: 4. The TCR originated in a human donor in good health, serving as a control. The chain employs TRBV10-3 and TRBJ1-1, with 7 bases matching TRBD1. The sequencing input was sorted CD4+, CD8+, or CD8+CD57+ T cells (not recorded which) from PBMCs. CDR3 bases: TGTGCCATCAGTGAGACAGGGGCGAGCACTGAAGCTTTCTTT. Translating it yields CAISETGASTEAFF.